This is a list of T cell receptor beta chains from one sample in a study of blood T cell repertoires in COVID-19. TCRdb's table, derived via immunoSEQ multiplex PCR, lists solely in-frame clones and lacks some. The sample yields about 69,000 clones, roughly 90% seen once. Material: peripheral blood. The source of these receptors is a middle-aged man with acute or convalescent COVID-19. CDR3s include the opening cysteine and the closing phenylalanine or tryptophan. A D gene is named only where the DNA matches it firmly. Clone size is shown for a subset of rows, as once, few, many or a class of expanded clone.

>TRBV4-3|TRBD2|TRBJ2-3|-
TGCGCCAGCAGCCAAGTTCTAGCGGGAGCGACTACGCAGTATTTT
CASSQVLAGATTQYF
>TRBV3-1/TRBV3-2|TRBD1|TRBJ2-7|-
TGTGCCAGCAGCCAAGCTTGCCGCGACAGGGACGAGCAGTACTTC
CASSQACRDRDEQYF
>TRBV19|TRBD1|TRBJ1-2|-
TGTGCCAGTAGTATAACAGGGGGTAACTATGGCTACACCTTC
CASSITGGNYGYTF
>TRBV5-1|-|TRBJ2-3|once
TGCGCCAGCAGAGGTTCCGGGGGATCAGATACGCAGTATTTT
CASRGSGGSDTQYF
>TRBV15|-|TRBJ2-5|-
TGTGCCACCAGCAGAGATAGGGGCAACCAAGAGACCCAGTACTTC
CATSRDRGNQETQYF
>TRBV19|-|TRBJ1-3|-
TGTGCCACCTCCAACCGGGGCCCGGGGGGCTCCGGAAACACCATATATTTT
CATSNRGPGGSGNTIYF
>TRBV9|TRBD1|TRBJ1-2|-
TGTGCCAGCAGCGGAACCTCAGGGGGCGCGGCTGGCTACACCTTC
CASSGTSGGAAGYTF
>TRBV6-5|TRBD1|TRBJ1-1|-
TGTGCCAGCAGTCGAGACAGGGCCGCTGAAGCTTTCTTT
CASSRDRAAEAFF
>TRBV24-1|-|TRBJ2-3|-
TGTGCCACCAGTGATTTAGGACAGAACAAACGGCAAGACGATACGCAGTATTTT
CATSDLGQNKRQDDTQYF
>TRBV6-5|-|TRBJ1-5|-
TGTGCCAGCGAACTAGCTGGTAGCAATCAGCCCCAGCATTTT
CASELAGSNQPQHF
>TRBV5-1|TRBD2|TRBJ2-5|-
TGCGCCAGCAGCCCCGGACTAGCGGGAGAAGAGACCCAGTACTTC
CASSPGLAGEETQYF
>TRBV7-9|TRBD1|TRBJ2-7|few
TGTGCCAGCAGCATATACCCGAGACAGGGTGCCCACGAGCAGTACTTC
CASSIYPRQGAHEQYF
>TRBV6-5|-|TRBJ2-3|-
TGTGCCAGCAGTTTCGGACTGAGCACAGATACGCAGTATTTT
CASSFGLSTDTQYF
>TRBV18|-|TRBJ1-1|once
TGTGCCAGCTCACCGGCGACGGAGGCCATGAACACTGAAGCTTTCTTT
CASSPATEAMNTEAFF
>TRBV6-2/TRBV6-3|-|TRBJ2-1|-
TGTGCCAGCAGTTACTCGAGGGAATACAATGAGCAGTTCTTC
CASSYSREYNEQFF
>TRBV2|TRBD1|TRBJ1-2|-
TGTGCCAGCAGGCTGACAGGGGAAGGCTACACCTTC
CASRLTGEGYTF
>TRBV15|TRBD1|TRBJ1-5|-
TGTGCCACCAGCAGAGTAGACAGGGGGTATAATCAGCCCCAGCATTTT
CATSRVDRGYNQPQHF
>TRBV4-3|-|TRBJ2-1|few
TGCGCCAGCAGCCAAGAAAGGAGACTAGCCTACAATGAGCAGTTCTTC
CASSQERRLAYNEQFF
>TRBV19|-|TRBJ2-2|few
TGTGCCAGTAGTATACTAGGAGCCGCGAACACCGGGGAGCTGTTTTTT
CASSILGAANTGELFF
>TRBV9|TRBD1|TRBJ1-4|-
TGTGCCAGCAGCGCCCAAATTACAGGGGACGGTGAAAAACTGTTTTTT
CASSAQITGDGEKLFF
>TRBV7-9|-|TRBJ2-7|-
TGTGCCAGCAGCTTAGGCCTGAGCTCCTACGAGCAGTACTTC
CASSLGLSSYEQYF
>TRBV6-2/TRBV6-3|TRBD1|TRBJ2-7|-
TGTGCCAGCAGTGAGGAGACAGGGCTGCCCTACGAGCAGTACTTC
CASSEETGLPYEQYF
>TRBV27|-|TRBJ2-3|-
TGTGCCACCACTTCGCTAGCCAGAACCACAGATACGCAGTATTTT
CATTSLARTTDTQYF
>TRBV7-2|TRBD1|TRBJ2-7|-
TGTGCCAGCAGCTCCCCGGGACAGACTTACGAGCAGTACTTC
CASSSPGQTYEQYF
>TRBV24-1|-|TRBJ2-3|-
TGTGCCACCAGTGATTTAAAAAGCGTAACTCCCACAGATACGCAGTATTTT
CATSDLKSVTPTDTQYF
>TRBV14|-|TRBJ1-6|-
TGTGCCAGCAGCCAAGTACCGGGGTGTCACTTT
CASSQVPGCHF
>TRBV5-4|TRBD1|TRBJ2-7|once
TGTGCCAGCAGCTTGGGGGACAGGGCTTACGAGCAGTACTTC
CASSLGDRAYEQYF
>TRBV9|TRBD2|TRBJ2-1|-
TGTGCCAGCAGCGTGGCCCGCCGACTAGCGGGAGAGTACAATGAGCAGTTCTTC
CASSVARRLAGEYNEQFF
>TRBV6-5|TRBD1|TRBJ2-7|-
TGTGCCAGCAGTTATACAGGGGCGGTAATCCACGAGCAGTACTTC
CASSYTGAVIHEQYF
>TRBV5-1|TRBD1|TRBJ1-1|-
TGCGCCAGCAGCCGGCGGACAGGGGGAGACACTGAAGCTTTCTTT
CASSRRTGGDTEAFF
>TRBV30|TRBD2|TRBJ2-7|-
TGTGCCTGGAGTGGACTAGCGGGAGTGGGTTACGAGCAGTACTTC
CAWSGLAGVGYEQYF
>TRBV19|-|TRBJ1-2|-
TGTGCCATTCAAGAGGGGGTCTATGGCTACACCTTC
CAIQEGVYGYTF
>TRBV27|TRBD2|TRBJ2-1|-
TGTGCCAGCAGTTCGAGGGGCTCCGGGACTAGCGGGAGTTGGGGTGAGCAGTTCTTC
CASSSRGSGTSGSWGEQFF
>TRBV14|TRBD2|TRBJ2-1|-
TGTGCCAGCAGCCAAGCTGTGGGACTAGCGGGACGGACGGGAGTCAATGAGCAGTTCTTC
CASSQAVGLAGRTGVNEQFF
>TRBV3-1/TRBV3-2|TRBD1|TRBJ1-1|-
TGTGCCAGCAGCCAGGGACAGGATAAAGCTTTCTTT
CASSQGQDKAFF
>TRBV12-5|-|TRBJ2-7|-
TGTGCTAGTGGGGGCGGGGGCTGGTCCTACGAGCAGTACTTC
CASGGGGWSYEQYF
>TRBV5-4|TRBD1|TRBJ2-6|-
TGTGCCAGCAGCCCGGGACAGGGGGCTTATGGGGCCAACGTCCTGACTTTC
CASSPGQGAYGANVLTF
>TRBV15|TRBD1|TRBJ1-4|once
TGTGCCACCACCCTAGGGGGCAGGAATGAAAAACTGTTTTTT
CATTLGGRNEKLFF
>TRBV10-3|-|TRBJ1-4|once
TGTGCCATCAGTGAGGCAGGGAATGAAAAACTGTTTTTT
CAISEAGNEKLFF
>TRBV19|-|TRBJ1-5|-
TGTGCCAGTAGTATAAGAGGACAAGACGGTCAGCCCCAGCATTTT
CASSIRGQDGQPQHF
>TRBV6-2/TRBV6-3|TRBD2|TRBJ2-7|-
TGTGCCAGCAGTTACTCAGGGACTAACTCTCAGGGGCAGTACTTC
CASSYSGTNSQGQYF
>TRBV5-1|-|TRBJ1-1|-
TGCGCCAGCAGCTTGGCTCCAGGGGTAGACTTGAACACTGAAGCTTTCTTT
CASSLAPGVDLNTEAFF
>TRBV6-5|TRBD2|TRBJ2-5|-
TGTGCCAGCAGTTACTATCTAGCGGTACAAGAGACCCAGTACTTC
CASSYYLAVQETQYF
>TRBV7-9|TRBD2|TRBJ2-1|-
TGTGCCAGCAGCCCCCTTGGACTAGCGGGAGGCTCCTACAATGAGCAGTTCTTC
CASSPLGLAGGSYNEQFF
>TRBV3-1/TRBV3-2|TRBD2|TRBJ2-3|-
TGTGCCAGCAGCCCCGTAGCGGGGGGCAGCACAGATACGCAGTATTTT
CASSPVAGGSTDTQYF
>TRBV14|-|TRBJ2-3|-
TGTGCCAGCGCCCCTCTCCGGGACCGGGGGACAGATACGCAGTATTTT
CASAPLRDRGTDTQYF
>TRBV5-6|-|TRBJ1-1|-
TGTGCCAGCAGCTTGGTTTTGGACATCCGGCAGGCAGCTTTCTTT
CASSLVLDIRQAAFF
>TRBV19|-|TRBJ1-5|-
TGTGCCAGTAGCGCGGGCCAGCCCCAGCATTTT
CASSAGQPQHF
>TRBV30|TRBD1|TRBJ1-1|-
TGTGCCTTCGACAGGGTTAGGAACACTGAAGCTTTCTTT
CAFDRVRNTEAFF
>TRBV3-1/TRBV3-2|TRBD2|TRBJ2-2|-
TGTGCCAGCAGCCAAGCCGCTGGGACTAGCGCCGGGGAGCTGTTTTTT
CASSQAAGTSAGELFF
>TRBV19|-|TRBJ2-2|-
TGTGCCAGTAGTTGGGGCTTTACGTCCACCGGGGAGCTGTTTTTT
CASSWGFTSTGELFF
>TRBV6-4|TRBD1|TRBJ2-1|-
TGTGCCAGCAGTAAAGGACAGGGGGACGATGAGCAGTTCTTC
CASSKGQGDDEQFF
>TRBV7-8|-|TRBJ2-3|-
TGTGCCAGCAGCAACCCGCCGGGTCCGAGGGACACAGATACGCAGTATTTT
CASSNPPGPRDTDTQYF
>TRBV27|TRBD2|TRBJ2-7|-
TGTGCCAGCAGTGTCCGGACTAGCGGGTCCTACGAGCAGTACTTC
CASSVRTSGSYEQYF
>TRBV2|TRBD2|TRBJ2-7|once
TGTGCCAGCAGTTCTAGCGGGGGAGCCTACGAGCAGTACTTC
CASSSSGGAYEQYF
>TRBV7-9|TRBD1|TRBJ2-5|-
TGTGCCAGCAGCGTACCGGGACAGGGGTTCGAGACCCAGTACTTC
CASSVPGQGFETQYF
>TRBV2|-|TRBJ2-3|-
TGTGCCAGCAGTGCGATAGCTAGCACAGATACGCAGTATTTT
CASSAIASTDTQYF
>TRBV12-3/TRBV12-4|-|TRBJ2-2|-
TGTGCCAGTAAAAAGGCGGGCACCGGGGAGCTGTTTTTT
CASKKAGTGELFF
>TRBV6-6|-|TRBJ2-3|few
TGTGCCAGCAGTTATACGGGAAGCACAGATACGCAGTATTTT
CASSYTGSTDTQYF